Listed here are 7 T cell receptor beta chains from one sample, sequenced in a study of blood T cell repertoires in COVID-19. Only in-frame clones appear in the TCRdb table, and some are missing; sequencing was by immunoSEQ multiplex PCR. Of fewer than 90,000 clones in the sample, approximately 90% were seen once. The specimen was peripheral blood. These receptors came from a human donor in a cohort sampled during active COVID-19.

The V call is TRBV5-4, the J call TRBJ1-4, with D possibly matching TRBD1 (5 bases). The CDR3 extends over 15 amino acids. V shed 0 bases and J shed 3 bases, with 9 bases lying between them. CDR1 is SGHNT, CDR2 YYREEE, per germline (reference sequence). CDR3 residues: CASSLGGSANEKLFF. Written as DNA, the CDR3 is TGTGCCAGCAGCTTGGGGGGCTCGGCTAATGAAAAACTGTTTTTT.

The chain uses TRBV11-1 and TRBJ2-1; D possibly corresponds to TRBD2 (5 bases). V was pared by 2 bases and J by 7 bases, with 18 bases between. CDR3 length: 16 amino acids. Germline CDR1 SGHAT, CDR2 FQDESV (reference sequence). The CDR3 loop is CASSLTDSHPGNEQFF. The CDR3 DNA reads as TGTGCCAGCAGCTTAACGGACTCGCACCCGGGTAATGAGCAGTTCTTC. The whole variable domain, filled in from reference TRBV11-1 and TRBJ2-1, reads EAEVAQSPRYKITEKSQAVAFWCDPISGHATLYWYRQILGQGPELLVQFQDESVVDDSQLPKDRFSAERLKGVDSTLKIQPAELGDSAMYLCASSLTDSHPGNEQFFGPGTRLTVL.

V gene TRBV5-1 combines with J gene TRBJ2-3; TRBD2 is a possible D gene (6 bases). The CDR3 loop spans 15 amino acids. Germline-derived CDR1 and CDR2 are SGHRS and YFSETQ. Trimming left V 0 bases short and J 5 bases short, with 13 bases between. The chain's CDR3 is CASSLGGKGLDTQYF. The DNA of the CDR3 is TGCGCCAGCAGCTTGGGCGGGAAAGGTTTAGATACGCAGTATTTT.

The count of this clone is one. The chain uses TRBV5-6 and TRBJ1-4; weak D call: TRBD1 (6 bases). Trimming removed 4 bases from V and 7 bases from J, with 14 bases in between. The CDR3 is 14 amino acids. Germline V gene sequence: CDR1 SGHDT, CDR2 YYEEEE. CDR3 bases: TGTGCCAGCAGCCGTACAGGGTCGGGTGAAAAACTGTTTTTT. Translating gives CASSRTGSGEKLFF.

The chain carries TRBV2 and TRBJ2-5; TRBD2 matches 8 bases. The CDR3 is 16 amino acids. The trim removed 5 bases at V and 4 bases at J, leaving 12 bases unmatched. The germline V gene has CDR1 SNHLY and CDR2 FYNNEI. The CDR3 reads CASSSQFSGTGETQYF. For the CDR3, the DNA is TGTGCCAGCAGTTCTCAGTTTAGCGGGACGGGAGAGACCCAGTACTTC.

This chain connects TRBV11-2 to TRBJ1-2; D perhaps matches TRBD1 (6 bases). The CDR3 extends over 14 amino acids. V was cut by 7 bases and J by 4 bases, with 16 bases left in between. The germline CDR1 and CDR2 sequences are SGHAT and FQNNGV. CDR3 sequence reads: CASTEGGRSYGYTF. The DNA for the CDR3 is TGTGCCAGCACCGAAGGGGGACGGAGCTATGGCTACACCTTC.

The chain is built from TRBV3-1 (or the pseudogene TRBV3-2) and TRBJ1-2; D is undetermined. The CDR3 loop spans 14 amino acids. Germline lookup yields CDR1 LGHDT and CDR2 YNNKEL (reference sequence). Trimming removed 0 bases from V and 3 bases from J, with 8 bases in between. The CDR3 nucleotides read TGTGCCAGCAGCCAAGAGGGCAGCTACTATGGCTACACCTTC. This translates into CASSQEGSYYGYTF.